This T cell receptor beta chain emerged from a study of regulatory dendritic cells for organ transplantation. Of note for this clone: No antigen is known for it.

TCRdb keeps only in-frame clones here, not all; method: immunoSEQ multiplex PCR. The data contain 20,000 or so clones, 65% to 80% of them seen just once; the ten biggest clones take up 2.5% to 4%. Looked up from germline, CDR1 is SGHNT and CDR2 is YYREEE (reference sequence). Trimming removed 1 base from V and 5 bases from J; junction bases left unmatched: 9. The CDR3 totals 17 residues. Sorted T cells were CFSE-labeled and cultured less than 6 days with allogeneic regulatory or mature dendritic cells at 1:10. This sequence was found in a human donor in good health. Material: memory CD4+ T cells from blood cultured with regulatory dendritic cells. Subset: CD45RO+ memory T cells. This rearrangement joins TRBV5-4 to TRBJ2-5, with 12 bases that match TRBD2. CDR3 DNA sequence: TGTGCCAGCAGCTTGATGGCTAGCGGGGGGGGTCTGGAGACCCAGTACTTC. Translating it yields CASSLMASGGGLETQYF.